The clone carrying this T cell receptor (beta chain) has at least ten counts. Its antigen is not identified. There are 15 residues in the CDR3. Trimming removed 6 bases from V and 1 base from J; junction bases left unmatched: 4. CDR1 is MDHEN, CDR2 SYDVKM, per germline. These data come from a study of T cells after yellow fever vaccination. Whole-study context: Preparation of fractions with low cell numbers was performed using SMART-Seq v4 Ultra Low Input.

Study-level findings and limits: Some clonotypes, a small share, were shared between CD4 and CD8 compartments. A large majority of primary-vaccination clones showed up again after the booster (just under 97% CD4, roughly 91% CD8).

TCRdb analysed the 5' RACE reads with MiXCR anew, one entry per CDR3 protein. Here the sample spans roughly 140,000 distinct CDR3 sequences, 6.5% to 8.5% being singletons. The specimen comprised CD4+ T cells sorted from PBMCs, sampled 5 days after the yellow fever booster vaccination. The chain recombines TRBV28 with TRBJ2-2, with 8 bases that match TRBD1. The sequence derives from a man aged 30 to 39 who received the YFV17D yellow fever vaccine. This chain's CDR3 is CASRPGTGNTGELFF. The CDR3 nucleotides read TGTGCCAGCAGGCCCGGGACAGGGAACACCGGGGAGCTGTTTTTT.